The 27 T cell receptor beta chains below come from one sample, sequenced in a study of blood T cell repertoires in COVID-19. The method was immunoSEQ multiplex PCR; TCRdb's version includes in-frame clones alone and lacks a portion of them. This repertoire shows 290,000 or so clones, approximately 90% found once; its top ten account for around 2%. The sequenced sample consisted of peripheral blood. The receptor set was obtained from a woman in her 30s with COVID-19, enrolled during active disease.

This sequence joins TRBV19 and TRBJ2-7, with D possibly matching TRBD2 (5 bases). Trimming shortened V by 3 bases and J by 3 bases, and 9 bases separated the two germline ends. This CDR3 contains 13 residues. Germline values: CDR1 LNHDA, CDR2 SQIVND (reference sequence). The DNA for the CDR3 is TGTGCCAGTAGTATCGGGGTCCTCTACGAGCAGTACTTC. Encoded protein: CASSIGVLYEQYF. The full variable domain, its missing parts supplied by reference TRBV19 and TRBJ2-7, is DGGITQSPKYLFRKEGQNVTLSCEQNLNHDAMYWYRQDPGQGLRLIYYSQIVNDFQKGDIAEGYSVSREKKESFPLTVTSAQKNPTAFYLCASSIGVLYEQYFGPGTRLTVT.

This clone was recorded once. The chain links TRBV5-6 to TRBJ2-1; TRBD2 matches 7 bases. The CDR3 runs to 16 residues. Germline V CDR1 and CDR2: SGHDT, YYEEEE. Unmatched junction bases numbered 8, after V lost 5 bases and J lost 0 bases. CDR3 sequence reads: CASSFTSEGSYNEQFF. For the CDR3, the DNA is TGTGCCAGCAGTTTCACTAGCGAGGGCTCCTACAATGAGCAGTTCTTC.

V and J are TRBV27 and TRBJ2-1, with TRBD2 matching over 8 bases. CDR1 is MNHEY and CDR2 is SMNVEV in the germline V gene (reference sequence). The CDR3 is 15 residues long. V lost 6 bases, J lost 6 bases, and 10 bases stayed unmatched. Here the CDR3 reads CASRVIAGLTNEQFF. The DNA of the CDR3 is TGTGCCAGCAGGGTCATAGCGGGGCTGACCAATGAGCAGTTCTTC.

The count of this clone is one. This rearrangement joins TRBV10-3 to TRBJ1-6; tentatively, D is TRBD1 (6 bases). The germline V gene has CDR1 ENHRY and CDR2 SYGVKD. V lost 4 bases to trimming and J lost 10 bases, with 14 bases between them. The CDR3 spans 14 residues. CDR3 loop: CAISGTDQGSPLHF. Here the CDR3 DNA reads TGTGCCATCAGTGGGACAGACCAAGGCTCACCCCTCCACTTT.

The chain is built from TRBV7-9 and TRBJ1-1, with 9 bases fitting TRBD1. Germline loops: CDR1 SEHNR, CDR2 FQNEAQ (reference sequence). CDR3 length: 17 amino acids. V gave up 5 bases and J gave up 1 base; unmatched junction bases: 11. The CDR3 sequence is CASSLMGTGRKNTEAFF. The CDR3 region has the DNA TGTGCCAGCAGCCTTATGGGGACAGGGAGAAAGAACACTGAAGCTTTCTTT.

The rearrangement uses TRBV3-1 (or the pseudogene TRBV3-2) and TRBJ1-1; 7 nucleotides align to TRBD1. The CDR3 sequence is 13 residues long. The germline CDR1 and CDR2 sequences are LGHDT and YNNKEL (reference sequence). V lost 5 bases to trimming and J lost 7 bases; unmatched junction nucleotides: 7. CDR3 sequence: CASSTRQGFEAFF. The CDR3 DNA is TGTGCCAGCAGCACGCGACAGGGTTTTGAAGCTTTCTTT.

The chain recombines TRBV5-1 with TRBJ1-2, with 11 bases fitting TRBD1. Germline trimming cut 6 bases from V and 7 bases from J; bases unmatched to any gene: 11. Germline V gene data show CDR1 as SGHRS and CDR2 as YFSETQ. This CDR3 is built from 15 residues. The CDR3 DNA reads TGCGCCAGCACGTCTCCGGGACAGGGGGTCGGTGGCTACACCTTC. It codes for CASTSPGQGVGGYTF.

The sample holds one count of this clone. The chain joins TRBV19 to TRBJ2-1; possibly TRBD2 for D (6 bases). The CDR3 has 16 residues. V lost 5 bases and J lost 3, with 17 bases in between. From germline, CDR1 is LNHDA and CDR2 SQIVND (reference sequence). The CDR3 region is CASSPRGGPLYNEQFF. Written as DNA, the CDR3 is TGTGCCAGTAGTCCTAGAGGAGGGCCCCTCTACAATGAGCAGTTCTTC.

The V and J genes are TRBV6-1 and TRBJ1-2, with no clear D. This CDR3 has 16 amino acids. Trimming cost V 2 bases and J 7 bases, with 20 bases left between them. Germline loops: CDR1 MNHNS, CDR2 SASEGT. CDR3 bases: TGTGCCAGCAGTGAATCGTCAATCCCTTACAGCCCTGGCTACACCTTC. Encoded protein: CASSESSIPYSPGYTF.

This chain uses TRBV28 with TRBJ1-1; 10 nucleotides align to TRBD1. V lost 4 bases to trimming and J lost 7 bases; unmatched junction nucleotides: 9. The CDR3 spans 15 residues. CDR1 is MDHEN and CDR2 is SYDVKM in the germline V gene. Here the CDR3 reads CASSYGTGDYIEAFF. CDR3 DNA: TGTGCCAGCAGTTACGGGACAGGGGACTACATTGAAGCTTTCTTT.

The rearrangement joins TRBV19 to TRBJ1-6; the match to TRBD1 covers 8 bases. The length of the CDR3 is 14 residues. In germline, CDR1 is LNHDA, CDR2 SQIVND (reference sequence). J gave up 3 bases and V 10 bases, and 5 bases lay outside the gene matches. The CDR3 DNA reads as TGTGCCACCGGGACAGGCCTCTATAATTCACCCCTCCACTTT. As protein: CATGTGLYNSPLHF.

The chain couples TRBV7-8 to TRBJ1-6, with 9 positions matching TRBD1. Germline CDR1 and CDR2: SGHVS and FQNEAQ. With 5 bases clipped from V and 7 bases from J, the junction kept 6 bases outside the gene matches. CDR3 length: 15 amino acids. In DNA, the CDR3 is TGTGCCAGCAGCGTATCGACAGGGGGAAATTCACCCCTCCACTTT. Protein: CASSVSTGGNSPLHF. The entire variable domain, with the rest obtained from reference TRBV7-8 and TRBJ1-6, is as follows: GAGVSQSPRYKVAKRGQDVALRCDPISGHVSLFWYQQALGQGPEFLTYFQNEAQLDKSGLPSDRFFAERPEGSVSTLKIQRTQQEDSAVYLCASSVSTGGNSPLHFGNGTRLTVT.

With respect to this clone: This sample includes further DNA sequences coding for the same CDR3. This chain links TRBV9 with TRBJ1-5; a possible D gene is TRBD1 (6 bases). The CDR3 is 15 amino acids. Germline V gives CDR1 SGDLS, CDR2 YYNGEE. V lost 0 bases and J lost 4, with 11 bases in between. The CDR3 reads CASSVDGGSNQPQHF. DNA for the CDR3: TGTGCCAGCAGCGTAGATGGGGGCTCTAATCAGCCCCAGCATTTT.

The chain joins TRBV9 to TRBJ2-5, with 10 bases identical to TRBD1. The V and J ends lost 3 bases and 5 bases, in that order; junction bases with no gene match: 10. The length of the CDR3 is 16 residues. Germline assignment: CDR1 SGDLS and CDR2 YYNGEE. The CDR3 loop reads CASSAGQGYSRETQYF. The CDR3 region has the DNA TGTGCCAGCAGCGCGGGACAGGGGTATTCAAGGGAGACCCAGTACTTC.

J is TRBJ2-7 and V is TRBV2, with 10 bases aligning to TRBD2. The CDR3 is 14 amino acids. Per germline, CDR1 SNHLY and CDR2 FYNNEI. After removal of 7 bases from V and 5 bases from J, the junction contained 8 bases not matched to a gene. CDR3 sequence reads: CASTPPSGSHEQYF. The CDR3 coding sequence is TGTGCCAGCACCCCCCCTAGCGGGAGCCACGAGCAGTACTTC.

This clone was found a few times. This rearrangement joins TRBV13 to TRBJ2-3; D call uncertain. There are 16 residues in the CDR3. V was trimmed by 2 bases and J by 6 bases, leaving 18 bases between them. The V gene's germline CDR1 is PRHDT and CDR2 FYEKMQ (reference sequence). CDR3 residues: CASSLFSSNLPDTQYF. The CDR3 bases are TGTGCCAGCAGCTTATTTTCGAGTAACCTCCCGGATACGCAGTATTTT.

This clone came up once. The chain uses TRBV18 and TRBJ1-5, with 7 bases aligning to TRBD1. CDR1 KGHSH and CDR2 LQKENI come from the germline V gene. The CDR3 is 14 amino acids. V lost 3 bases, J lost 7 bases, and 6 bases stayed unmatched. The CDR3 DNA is TGTGCCAGCTCACCCACAGGGGAGCGGCAGCCCCAGCATTTT. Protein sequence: CASSPTGERQPQHF.

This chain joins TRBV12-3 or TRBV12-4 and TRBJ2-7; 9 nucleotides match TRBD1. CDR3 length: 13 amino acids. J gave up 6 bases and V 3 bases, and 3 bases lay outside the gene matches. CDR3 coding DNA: TGTGCCAGCAGTTTGGGACAGGGAATCGAGCAGTACTTC. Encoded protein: CASSLGQGIEQYF.

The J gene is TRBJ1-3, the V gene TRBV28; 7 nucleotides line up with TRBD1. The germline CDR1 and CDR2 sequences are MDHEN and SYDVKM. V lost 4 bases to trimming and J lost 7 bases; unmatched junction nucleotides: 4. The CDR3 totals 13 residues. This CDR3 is CASSSDRRNTIYF. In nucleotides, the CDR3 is TGTGCCAGCAGTTCGGACAGGAGGAACACCATATATTTT.

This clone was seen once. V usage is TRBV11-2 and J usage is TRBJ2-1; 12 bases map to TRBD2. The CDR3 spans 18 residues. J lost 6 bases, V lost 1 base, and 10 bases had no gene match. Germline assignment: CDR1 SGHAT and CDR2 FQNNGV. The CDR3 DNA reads TGTGCCAGCAGCTTAGTTCAGACTAGCGGGAGTACCCTCAATGAGCAGTTCTTC. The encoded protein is CASSLVQTSGSTLNEQFF.

The CDR3 here is CASSYGGADTGELFF. CDR3 bases: TGTGCCAGCAGTTATGGGGGCGCTGACACCGGGGAGCTGTTTTTT. The gene calls are TRBV6-5 and TRBJ2-2, with TRBD1 as a possible D gene (6 bases). The V end was cut by 3 bases, the J end by 3 bases, with 11 bases between. This CDR3 is 15 amino acids long. Germline V gene sequence: CDR1 MNHEY, CDR2 SVGAGI.

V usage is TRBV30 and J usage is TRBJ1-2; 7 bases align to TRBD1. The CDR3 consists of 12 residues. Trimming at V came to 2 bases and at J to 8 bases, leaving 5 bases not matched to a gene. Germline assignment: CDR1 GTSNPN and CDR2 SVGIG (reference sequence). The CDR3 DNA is TGTGCCTGGAGTCCGGGACAGTGGGGCTACACCTTC. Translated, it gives CAWSPGQWGYTF.

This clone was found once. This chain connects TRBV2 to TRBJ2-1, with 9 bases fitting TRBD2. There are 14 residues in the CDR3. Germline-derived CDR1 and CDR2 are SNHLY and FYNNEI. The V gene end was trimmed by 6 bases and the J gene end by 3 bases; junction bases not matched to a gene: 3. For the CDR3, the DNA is TGTGCCAGCAGCCTAGCGGGACGCTACAATGAGCAGTTCTTC. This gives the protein CASSLAGRYNEQFF.

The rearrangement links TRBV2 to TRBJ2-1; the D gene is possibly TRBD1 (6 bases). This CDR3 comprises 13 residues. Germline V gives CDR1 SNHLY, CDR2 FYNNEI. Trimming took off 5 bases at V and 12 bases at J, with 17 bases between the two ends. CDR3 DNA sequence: TGTGCCAGCAGTAGTGGGACACAGATTGGGCAGTTCTTC. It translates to CASSSGTQIGQFF.

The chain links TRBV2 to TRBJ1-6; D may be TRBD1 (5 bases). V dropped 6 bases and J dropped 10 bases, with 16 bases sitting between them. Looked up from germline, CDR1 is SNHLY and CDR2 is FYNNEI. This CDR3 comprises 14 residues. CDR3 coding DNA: TGTGCCAGCAGAGATCAGGGAGGAGGCTCACCCCTCCACTTT. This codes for CASRDQGGGSPLHF.

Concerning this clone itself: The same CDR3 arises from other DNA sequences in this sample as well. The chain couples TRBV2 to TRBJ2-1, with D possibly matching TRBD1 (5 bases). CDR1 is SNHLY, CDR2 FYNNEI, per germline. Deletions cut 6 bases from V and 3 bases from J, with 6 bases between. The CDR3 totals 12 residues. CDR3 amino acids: CASSRDYNEQFF. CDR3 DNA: TGTGCCAGCAGCAGGGACTACAATGAGCAGTTCTTC.

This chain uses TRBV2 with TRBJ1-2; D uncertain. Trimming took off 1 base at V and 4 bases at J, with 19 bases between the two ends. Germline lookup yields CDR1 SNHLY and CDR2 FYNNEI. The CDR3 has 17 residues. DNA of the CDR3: TGTGCCAGCAGTGAAGGGTTCGAGGCAGCCGTCGCCTATGGCTACACCTTC. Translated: CASSEGFEAAVAYGYTF.